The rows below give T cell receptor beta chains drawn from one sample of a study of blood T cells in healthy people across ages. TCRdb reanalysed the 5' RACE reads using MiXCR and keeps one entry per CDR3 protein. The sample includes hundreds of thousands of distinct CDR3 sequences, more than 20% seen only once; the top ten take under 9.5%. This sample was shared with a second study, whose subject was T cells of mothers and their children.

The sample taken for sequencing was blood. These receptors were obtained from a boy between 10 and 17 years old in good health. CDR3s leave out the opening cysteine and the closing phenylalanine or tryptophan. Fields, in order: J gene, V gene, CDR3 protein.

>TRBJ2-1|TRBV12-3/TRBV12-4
ASSPSQPQF
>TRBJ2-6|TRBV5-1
ASSLGTGVGNVLT
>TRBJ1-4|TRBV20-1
SARDLRDSGEKLF
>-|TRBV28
ASSGKGLAGYEQF
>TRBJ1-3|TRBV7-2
ASSSGQGTSGNTIY
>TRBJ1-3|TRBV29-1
SVVRSSGNTIY
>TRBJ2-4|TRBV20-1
SATQGAIAKNIQY
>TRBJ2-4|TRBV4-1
ASSQESWELNIQY
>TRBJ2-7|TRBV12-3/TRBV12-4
ASSFFRTGQEQY
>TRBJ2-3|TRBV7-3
ASSHKGETDTQY
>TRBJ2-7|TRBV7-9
ASTGGQGAYEQY
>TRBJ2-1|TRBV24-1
ATSETRVVEQF
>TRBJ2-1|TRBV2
ASSESPPTEQF
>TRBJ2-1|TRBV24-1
ATSDRLAGGAKHSYNEQF
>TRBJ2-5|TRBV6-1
ASSLLAGKPQETQY
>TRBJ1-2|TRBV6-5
AGSYGQEAGYT
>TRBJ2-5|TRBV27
ASSLGELAETQY
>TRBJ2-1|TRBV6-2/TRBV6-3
ASQRGGSYNEQF
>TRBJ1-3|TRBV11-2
ASSLNRQGAGNTIY
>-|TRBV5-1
ASSWTLAGDPNEQF
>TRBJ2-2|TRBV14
ASSHGRGPGGELF
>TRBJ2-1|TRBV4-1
ASSQGVLAENEQF
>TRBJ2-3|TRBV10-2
ASSLAYVDTQY
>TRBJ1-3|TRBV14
ASSQVLTGTIY
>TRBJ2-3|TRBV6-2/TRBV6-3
ASSYSTRGPSTDTQY
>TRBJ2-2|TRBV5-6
ASSLAPGTLEGDTGELF
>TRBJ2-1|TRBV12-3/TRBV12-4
ASSSGPASGRSYNEQF
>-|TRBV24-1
ATSETTSGSGHEQF